The 21 T cell receptor beta chains listed next were all sequenced from one sample in a study of CD8+ T cells in alopecia areata. cDNA reverse transcribed from extracted RNA served as the sequencing template. Produced via immunoSEQ multiplex PCR; TCRdb's table is partial and in-frame only. The data contain hundreds of thousands of clones, around two fifths of them singletons. Treatment indicated: oral pan-JAK inhibitor, 5-10 mg twice daily. The sequencing used CD4+ T cells sorted from blood, collected at approximately week 30, from a patient treated with tofacitinib. Receptors were obtained from a human donor with alopecia areata.

V is TRBV18 and J is TRBJ1-1; 7 bases map to TRBD1. Germline trimming cut 6 bases from V and 3 bases from J; bases unmatched to any gene: 4. Germline V gene data show CDR1 as KGHSH and CDR2 as LQKENI. The CDR3 is made up of 13 amino acids. The CDR3 nucleotides read TGTGCCAGCTCTCAGGGGACAGACACTGAAGCTTTCTTT. Its protein is CASSQGTDTEAFF.

This clone has only a few counts. The chain employs TRBV9 and TRBJ2-1; the D gene is possibly TRBD1 (6 bases). This CDR3 comprises 15 residues. CDR1 and CDR2 (germline): SGDLS, YYNGEE. V lost 0 bases and J lost 4, with 11 bases in between. CDR3 loop: CASSVGQGNYNEQFF. CDR3 bases: TGTGCCAGCAGCGTAGGTCAGGGGAATTACAATGAGCAGTTCTTC.

V gene TRBV9 combines with J gene TRBJ2-3; TRBD2 might be the D (6 bases). This CDR3 has 15 residues. Germline V CDR1 and CDR2: SGDLS, YYNGEE. V was cut by 0 bases and J by 8 bases, with 16 bases left in between. CDR3 in DNA: TGTGCCAGCAGCGTAGATCGCGCCCACGGGGGTACGCAGTATTTT. Its translation: CASSVDRAHGGTQYF.

This clone occurred once. The chain has TRBV7-9 and TRBJ1-5, with D possibly matching TRBD1 (5 bases). CDR3 size: 14 residues. Between the trimmed V and J ends, which lost 6 bases and 4 bases, there was a span of 13 bases. The germline CDR1 and CDR2 sequences are SEHNR and FQNEAQ (reference sequence). For the CDR3, the DNA is TGTGCCAGCAGTTCCTCCGACAGTAATCAGCCCCAGCATTTT. It codes for CASSSSDSNQPQHF.

This CDR3 reads CASSTRTSGRYEQYF. CDR3 coding DNA: TGTGCCAGCAGCACGCGGACTAGCGGGAGATACGAGCAGTACTTC. This chain links TRBV11-2 with TRBJ2-7; TRBD2 matches at 13 bases. CDR3 length: 15 amino acids. Trimming removed 5 bases from V and 4 bases from J; junction bases left unmatched: 5. Germline values: CDR1 SGHAT, CDR2 FQNNGV.

The chain is built from TRBV18 and TRBJ2-2, with D uncertain. CDR3 length: 16 amino acids. Germline values: CDR1 KGHSH, CDR2 LQKENI. The V end lost 0 bases, the J end lost 1 base, and 9 bases lay between the germline ends. CDR3 coding DNA: TGTGCCAGCTCACCACCCCCCGCAGTGAACACCGGGGAGCTGTTTTTT. This translates into CASSPPPAVNTGELFF.

In this sample, this clone turned up a few times. V usage is TRBV7-8 and J usage is TRBJ1-5; D is undetermined. The CDR3 sequence is 12 residues long. Germline V gene lookup returns CDR1 SGHVS and CDR2 FQNEAQ. The germline V and J ends were trimmed by 6 bases and 6 bases, with 9 bases remaining between them. The CDR3 is CASSTFGQPQHF. DNA of the CDR3: TGTGCCAGCAGTACGTTTGGTCAGCCCCAGCATTTT.

The chain joins TRBV7-9 to TRBJ1-4; a weak D match, TRBD1 (6 bases). Trimming removed 1 base at V and 2 bases at J, with 8 bases between. CDR3 size: 15 residues. Germline V gives CDR1 SEHNR, CDR2 FQNEAQ (reference sequence). The CDR3 DNA follows: TGTGCCAGCAGCTTAGATGGGGGCACTAATGAAAAACTGTTTTTT. Its protein is CASSLDGGTNEKLFF. Together with reference TRBV7-9 and TRBJ1-4, the CDR3 gives the full variable domain: DTGVSQNPRHKITKRGQNVTFRCDPISEHNRLYWYRQTLGQGPEFLTYFQNEAQLEKSRLLSDRFSAERPKGSFSTLEIQRTEQGDSAMYLCASSLDGGTNEKLFFGSGTQLSVL.

The genes are TRBV29-1 and TRBJ2-1, with D unclear. Per germline, CDR1 SQVTM and CDR2 ANQGSEA. The CDR3 consists of 11 residues. V dropped 8 bases and J dropped 9 bases, with 14 bases sitting between them. The CDR3 sequence: CSSKTASEQFF. CDR3 bases: TGCAGCTCTAAGACGGCGAGTGAGCAGTTCTTC.

This clone has a handful of counts. The chain is built from TRBV29-1 and TRBJ2-3; 9 nucleotides match TRBD2. With V trimmed by 6 bases and J by 2 bases, 9 bases remained unmatched. Germline CDR1 reads SQVTM; CDR2 reads ANQGSEA. The CDR3 covers 15 residues. The CDR3 is CSVVRLAGNTDTQYF. The CDR3 nucleotides read TGCAGCGTCGTGCGGCTAGCGGGGAACACAGATACGCAGTATTTT.

This clone came up many times. V gene TRBV6-1 combines with J gene TRBJ2-7; 7 bases line up with TRBD1. V lost 4 bases to trimming and J lost 3 bases; unmatched junction nucleotides: 12. CDR3 size: 16 residues. Germline V gives CDR1 MNHNS, CDR2 SASEGT. The DNA of the CDR3 is TGTGCCAGCAGTGTTCGGGACAGCCTAGACCTCTACGAGCAGTACTTC. Translation gives CASSVRDSLDLYEQYF.

The gene calls are TRBV30 and TRBJ2-6; 7 bases fit TRBD1. V was clipped by 3 bases and J by 3 bases; unmatched bases: 17. The CDR3 covers 19 residues. Germline-derived CDR1 and CDR2 are GTSNPN and SVGIG (reference sequence). CDR3 region: CAWRGAGTEGWIGANVLTF. The CDR3, as DNA: TGTGCCTGGAGAGGTGCCGGGACAGAGGGCTGGATTGGGGCCAACGTCCTGACTTTC.

This clone was seen only a few times. The V and J genes are TRBV30 and TRBJ2-7; D is possibly TRBD1 or TRBD2 (5 bases each). CDR3 length: 16 residues. Germline V CDR1 and CDR2: GTSNPN, SVGIG (reference sequence). Trimming pared 5 bases from V and 0 bases from J, leaving 20 bases between. This CDR3 reads CAWGPSRGQHSYEQYF. CDR3 sequence (DNA): TGTGCCTGGGGTCCTTCGAGGGGCCAACACTCCTACGAGCAGTACTTC. Full variable domain (missing parts from reference TRBV30 and TRBJ2-7): SQTIHQWPATLVQPVGSPLSLECTVEGTSNPNLYWYRQAAGRGLQLLFYSVGIGQISSEVPQNLSASRPQDRQFILSSKKLLLSDSGFYLCAWGPSRGQHSYEQYFGPGTRLTVT.

The J gene is TRBJ2-3, the V gene TRBV5-6; no reliable D call. V was clipped by 0 bases and J by 3 bases, with 14 bases between them. CDR1 and CDR2 (germline): SGHDT, YYEEEE. The CDR3 runs to 16 residues. The CDR3 DNA follows: TGTGCCAGCAGCTTGGGGCAGCCCCGGCGAACAGATACGCAGTATTTT. This gives the protein CASSLGQPRRTDTQYF.

This sequence joins TRBV30 and TRBJ2-7; 8 bases line up with TRBD1. Trimming took 8 bases from V and 3 from J; bases not matched to a gene: 6. The germline V gene has CDR1 GTSNPN and CDR2 SVGIG (reference sequence). The CDR3 is 12 amino acids. The CDR3 DNA reads TGTGCCGGACGGACAGGGAACTACGAGCAGTACTTC. Translating it yields CAGRTGNYEQYF.

The rearrangement uses TRBV15 and TRBJ2-7, with D possibly matching TRBD1 (6 bases). The length of the CDR3 is 15 residues. V lost 3 bases, J lost 0 bases, and 12 bases lay in between. The germline V gene has CDR1 LNHNV and CDR2 YYDKDF (reference sequence). This chain's CDR3 is CATSSSGAISYEQYF. The CDR3 nucleotides are TGTGCCACCAGCAGTTCAGGGGCGATCTCCTACGAGCAGTACTTC. Full variable domain (missing parts from reference TRBV15 and TRBJ2-7): DAMVIQNPRYQVTQFGKPVTLSCSQTLNHNVMYWYQQKSSQAPKLLFHYYDKDFNNEADTPDNFQSRRPNTSFCFLDIRSPGLGDTAMYLCATSSSGAISYEQYFGPGTRLTVT.

This clone was detected only a few times. The J gene is TRBJ1-1, the V gene TRBV6-5, with TRBD1 as a possible D gene (5 bases). CDR1 and CDR2 (germline): MNHEY, SVGAGI. The ends were cut back, 2 bases at V and 4 bases at J, with 14 bases in the middle. The CDR3 covers 15 residues. The CDR3 spells CASSYRGSRGTEAFF. CDR3 in DNA: TGTGCCAGCAGTTACAGGGGTAGTAGAGGCACTGAAGCTTTCTTT.

Points on this clone: The same CDR3 also results from other DNA sequences found in this sample. The chain carries TRBV7-9 and TRBJ2-3; D unresolved. Germline CDR1 is SEHNR and CDR2 is FQNEAQ (reference sequence). This CDR3 has 11 residues. Trimming removed 5 bases at V and 2 bases at J, with 2 bases between. Here the CDR3 DNA reads TGTGCCAGCAGCACCACAGATACGCAGTATTTT. Residues: CASSTTDTQYF.

The chain uses TRBV5-4 and TRBJ2-7; no reliable D call. Looked up from germline, CDR1 is SGHNT and CDR2 is YYREEE (reference sequence). This CDR3 contains 12 residues. The ends were cut back, 3 bases at V and 4 bases at J, with 8 bases in the middle. Here the CDR3 DNA reads TGTGCCAGCAGCTCCGCGGATTACGAGCAGTACTTC. Amino acids: CASSSADYEQYF.

The genes are TRBV5-1 and TRBJ1-1; unclear D gene. V was trimmed by 1 base and J by 5 bases, leaving 15 bases between them. CDR3 length: 15 residues. Germline V gene lookup returns CDR1 SGHRS and CDR2 YFSETQ. The CDR3 sequence is CASSLRTATGTEAFF. The CDR3 DNA reads as TGCGCCAGCAGCTTGCGGACGGCGACGGGGACTGAAGCTTTCTTT.

The gene calls are TRBV27 and TRBJ1-5; TRBD1 agrees at 7 bases. J was trimmed by 3 bases and V by 6 bases; bases with no gene match: 5. The CDR3 is made up of 14 amino acids. Germline V lookup: CDR1 MNHEY, CDR2 SMNVEV (reference sequence). CDR3 protein: CASRVRGINQPQHF. In DNA form, the CDR3 reads TGTGCCAGCAGGGTCAGGGGGATCAATCAGCCCCAGCATTTT.